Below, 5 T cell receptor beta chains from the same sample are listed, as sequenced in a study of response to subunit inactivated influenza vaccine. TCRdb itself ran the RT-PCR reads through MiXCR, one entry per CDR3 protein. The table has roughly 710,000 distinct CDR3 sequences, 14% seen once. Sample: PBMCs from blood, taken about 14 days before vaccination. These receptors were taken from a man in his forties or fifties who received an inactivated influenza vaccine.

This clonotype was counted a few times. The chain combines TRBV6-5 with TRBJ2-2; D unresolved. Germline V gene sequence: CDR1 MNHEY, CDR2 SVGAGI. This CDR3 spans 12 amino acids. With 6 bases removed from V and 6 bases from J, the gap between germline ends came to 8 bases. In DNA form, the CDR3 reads TGTGCCAGCAGGGTGAATCCCGGGGAGCTGTTTTTT. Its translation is CASRVNPGELFF.

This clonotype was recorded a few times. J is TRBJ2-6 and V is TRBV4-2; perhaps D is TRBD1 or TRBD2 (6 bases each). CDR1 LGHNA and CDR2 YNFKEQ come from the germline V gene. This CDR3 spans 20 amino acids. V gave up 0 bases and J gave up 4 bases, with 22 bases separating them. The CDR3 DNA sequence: TGTGCCAGCAGCCAAGATCTTCGTACCGGGCAAGGGGGGGGGGCCAACGTCCTGACTTTC. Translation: CASSQDLRTGQGGGANVLTF.

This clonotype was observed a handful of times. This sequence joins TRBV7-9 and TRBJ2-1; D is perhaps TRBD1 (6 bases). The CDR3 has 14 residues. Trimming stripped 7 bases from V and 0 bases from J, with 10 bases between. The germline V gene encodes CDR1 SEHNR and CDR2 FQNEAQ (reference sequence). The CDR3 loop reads CASTRDNSYNEQFF. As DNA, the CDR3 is TGTGCCAGCACCAGGGACAACTCCTACAATGAGCAGTTCTTC.

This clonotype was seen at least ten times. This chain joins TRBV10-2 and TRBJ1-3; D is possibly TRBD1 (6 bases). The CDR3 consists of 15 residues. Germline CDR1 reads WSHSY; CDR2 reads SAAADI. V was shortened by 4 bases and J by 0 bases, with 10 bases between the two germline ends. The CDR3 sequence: CASSAYRASGNTIYF. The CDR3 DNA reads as TGCGCCAGCAGTGCATACAGGGCCTCTGGAAACACCATATATTTT.

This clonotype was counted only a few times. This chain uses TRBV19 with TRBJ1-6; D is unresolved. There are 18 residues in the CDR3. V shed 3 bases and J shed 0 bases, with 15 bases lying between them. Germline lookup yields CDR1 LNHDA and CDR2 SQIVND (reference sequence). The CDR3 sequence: CASSIYLGRSSYNSPLHF. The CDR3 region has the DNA TGTGCCAGTAGTATTTATCTCGGCCGAAGCTCCTATAATTCACCCCTCCACTTT.